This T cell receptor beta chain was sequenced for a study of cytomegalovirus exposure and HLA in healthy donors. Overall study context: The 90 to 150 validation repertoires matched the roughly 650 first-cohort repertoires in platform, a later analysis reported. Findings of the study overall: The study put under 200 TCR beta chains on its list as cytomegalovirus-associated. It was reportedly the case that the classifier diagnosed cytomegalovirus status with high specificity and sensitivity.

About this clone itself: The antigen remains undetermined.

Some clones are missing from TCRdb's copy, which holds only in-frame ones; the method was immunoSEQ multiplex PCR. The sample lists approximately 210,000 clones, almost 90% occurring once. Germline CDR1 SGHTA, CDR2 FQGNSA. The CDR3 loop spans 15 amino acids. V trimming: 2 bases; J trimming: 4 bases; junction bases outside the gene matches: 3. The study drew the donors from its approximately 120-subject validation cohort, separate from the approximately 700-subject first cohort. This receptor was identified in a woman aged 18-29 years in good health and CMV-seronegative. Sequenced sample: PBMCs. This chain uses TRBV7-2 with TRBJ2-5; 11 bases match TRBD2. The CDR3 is CASSLPLAGVETQYF. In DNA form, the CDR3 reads TGTGCCAGCAGCTTACCACTAGCGGGAGTAGAGACCCAGTACTTC. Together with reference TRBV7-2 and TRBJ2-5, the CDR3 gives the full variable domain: GAGVSQSPSNKVTEKGKDVELRCDPISGHTALYWYRQSLGQGLEFLIYFQGNSAPDKSGLPSDRFSAERTGGSVSTLTIQRTQQEDSAVYLCASSLPLAGVETQYFGPGTRLLVL.